This T cell receptor beta chain appears in the sequencing data of a study of shared clonotypes between healthy human individuals. Across the study: Used for every donor were three CD4 naive, three CD4 memory, two CD8 naive and one CD8 memory plate. The study, taken as a whole, reports: Generally, estimated richness proved larger in naive subsets than it did in memory subsets. Deeper or shallower sequencing was expected to change how clonotypes are shared among donors.

A few counts support this clone. Its target is unknown. At the DNA level, this CDR3 is encoded by other sequences in the same sample as well. Assay used: immunoSEQ multiplex PCR; TCRdb lists only in-frame clones, some missing. The sample records over a million clones, around 78% being singletons. Those who donated, Caucasian adults without exception, all lived in Nashville, Tennessee. Looked up from germline, CDR1 is MNHNY and CDR2 is SVGAGI (reference sequence). This CDR3 has 12 amino acids. V lost 0 bases, J lost 1 base, and 1 base lay in between. Specimen: memory CD4+ T cells from PBMCs. Subset specified: CD45RA-negative fraction. This clonotype was sampled from a man younger than 35 in good health. Some clones in this sample may be carry-over from other donors' samples. The J gene is TRBJ2-7, the V gene TRBV6-6; the D is unclear. CDR3 in amino acids: CASSYSSYEQYF. In DNA form, the CDR3 reads TGTGCCAGCAGTTACTCTTCCTACGAGCAGTACTTC.